A selection of T cell receptor beta chains follows, all from one sample in a study of blood T cell repertoires in COVID-19. The repertoire was sequenced with immunoSEQ multiplex PCR; TCRdb's copy has only in-frame clones and lacks some. The sample lists 140,000 to 150,000 clones, roughly 80% seen once, with around 40% in the top ten. The specimen was peripheral blood. Receptors were obtained from a human donor in a cohort sampled during active COVID-19. Each CDR3 is given with its conserved first and last residue.

cdr3_aa: CAWTLRYLPTEAFF; j_call: TRBJ1-1; v_call: TRBV30
cdr3_aa: CASSQPGADTQYF; j_call: TRBJ2-3; v_call: TRBV3-1/TRBV3-2
cdr3_aa: CASSSTGPYGYTF; j_call: TRBJ1-2; v_call: TRBV12-3/TRBV12-4
cdr3_aa: CAWRGTMGETQYF; j_call: TRBJ2-5; v_call: TRBV30
cdr3_aa: CASSRSGPETQYF; j_call: TRBJ2-5; v_call: TRBV6-5
cdr3_aa: CASSQEVNGETQYF; j_call: TRBJ2-5; v_call: TRBV4-3
cdr3_aa: CASSPGQALNTGELFF; j_call: TRBJ2-2; v_call: TRBV7-7
cdr3_aa: CASSRGQLSEKLFF; j_call: TRBJ1-4; v_call: TRBV11-2
cdr3_aa: CASQNRTGIDYGYTF; j_call: TRBJ1-2; v_call: TRBV30
cdr3_aa: CASSSDRTFTDTQYF; j_call: TRBJ2-3; v_call: TRBV18
cdr3_aa: CASSPQGMGSNQPQHF; j_call: TRBJ1-5; v_call: TRBV18
cdr3_aa: CSDGQPRYGYTF; j_call: TRBJ1-2; v_call: TRBV29-1
cdr3_aa: CAWSLRGHYEQYF; j_call: TRBJ2-7; v_call: TRBV30
cdr3_aa: CASSMGQPRDTQYF; j_call: TRBJ2-3; v_call: TRBV19
cdr3_aa: CASSLGGQNTEAFF; j_call: TRBJ1-1; v_call: TRBV5-1
cdr3_aa: CASSPGTGGYGYTF; j_call: TRBJ1-2; v_call: TRBV6-4
cdr3_aa: CASSPAAGGYADTQYF; j_call: TRBJ2-3; v_call: TRBV11-2
cdr3_aa: CASSQAPGTGVYNEQFF; j_call: TRBJ2-1; v_call: TRBV4-2
cdr3_aa: CASSQDRGTVAGELFF; j_call: TRBJ2-2; v_call: TRBV4-1
cdr3_aa: CASRGQVTDTQYF; j_call: TRBJ2-3; v_call: TRBV2
cdr3_aa: CASGWDIGTEAFF; j_call: TRBJ1-1; v_call: TRBV5-6
cdr3_aa: CASSYSALRSSYEQYF; j_call: TRBJ2-7; v_call: TRBV6-5
cdr3_aa: CASSSYTGELFF; j_call: TRBJ2-2; v_call: TRBV7-2
cdr3_aa: CASSPRGYTEAFF; j_call: TRBJ1-1; v_call: TRBV7-2
cdr3_aa: CASSSQGWNTEAFF; j_call: TRBJ1-1; v_call: TRBV7-2
cdr3_aa: CASSRIGQGARETQYF; j_call: TRBJ2-5; v_call: TRBV5-5
cdr3_aa: CASTRTALKAFF; j_call: TRBJ1-1; v_call: TRBV28
cdr3_aa: CSVDQGAANTGELFF; j_call: TRBJ2-2; v_call: TRBV29-1
cdr3_aa: CASSSGGRGNMDTQYF; j_call: TRBJ2-3; v_call: TRBV6-2/TRBV6-3
cdr3_aa: CASSLRAGNTEAFF; j_call: TRBJ1-1; v_call: TRBV7-2
cdr3_aa: CASSRGGYSNQPQHF; j_call: TRBJ1-5; v_call: TRBV5-6
cdr3_aa: CASSQDTGEENTEAFF; j_call: TRBJ1-1; v_call: TRBV3-1/TRBV3-2
cdr3_aa: CASSLTGGYGYTF; j_call: TRBJ1-2; v_call: TRBV27
cdr3_aa: CASSRGGGEETQYF; j_call: TRBJ2-5; v_call: TRBV9
cdr3_aa: CASTGTGNEKLFF; j_call: TRBJ1-4; v_call: TRBV7-9
cdr3_aa: CASSLQGAENTIYF; j_call: TRBJ1-3; v_call: TRBV5-6
cdr3_aa: CASSLAPEYEQYF; j_call: TRBJ2-7; v_call: TRBV7-2
cdr3_aa: CASSQGFEGAQETQYF; j_call: TRBJ2-5; v_call: TRBV4-1
cdr3_aa: CASSLSRFETQYF; j_call: TRBJ2-5; v_call: TRBV27
cdr3_aa: CASSSSGTLHF; j_call: TRBJ1-6; v_call: TRBV18
cdr3_aa: CASSQFTDTQYF; j_call: TRBJ2-3; v_call: TRBV7-9
cdr3_aa: CASSFGASGSEAFF; j_call: TRBJ1-1; v_call: TRBV5-1
cdr3_aa: CASSPSPGEREYF; j_call: TRBJ2-5; v_call: TRBV28
cdr3_aa: CASSLGQGESTDEKLFF; j_call: TRBJ1-4; v_call: TRBV5-5
cdr3_aa: CASSLAQGGGTLYNEQFF; j_call: TRBJ2-1; v_call: TRBV5-1
cdr3_aa: CASSVAQAYGYTF; j_call: TRBJ1-2; v_call: TRBV6-1
cdr3_aa: CASSKTGTGNQPQHF; j_call: TRBJ1-5; v_call: TRBV9
cdr3_aa: CASSLEGGRSPLHF; j_call: TRBJ1-6; v_call: TRBV5-1
cdr3_aa: CAWSVGQGIHEQYF; j_call: TRBJ2-7; v_call: TRBV30
cdr3_aa: CASSRLAQLQETQYF; j_call: TRBJ2-5; v_call: TRBV3-1/TRBV3-2
cdr3_aa: CASSEIGDETQYF; j_call: TRBJ2-5; v_call: TRBV10-1
cdr3_aa: CASSLEPRTGNTIYF; j_call: TRBJ1-3; v_call: TRBV11-2
cdr3_aa: CASSTPTGLTNYGYTF; j_call: TRBJ1-2; v_call: TRBV5-4
cdr3_aa: CASSSTGGLGTEAFF; j_call: TRBJ1-1; v_call: TRBV7-9